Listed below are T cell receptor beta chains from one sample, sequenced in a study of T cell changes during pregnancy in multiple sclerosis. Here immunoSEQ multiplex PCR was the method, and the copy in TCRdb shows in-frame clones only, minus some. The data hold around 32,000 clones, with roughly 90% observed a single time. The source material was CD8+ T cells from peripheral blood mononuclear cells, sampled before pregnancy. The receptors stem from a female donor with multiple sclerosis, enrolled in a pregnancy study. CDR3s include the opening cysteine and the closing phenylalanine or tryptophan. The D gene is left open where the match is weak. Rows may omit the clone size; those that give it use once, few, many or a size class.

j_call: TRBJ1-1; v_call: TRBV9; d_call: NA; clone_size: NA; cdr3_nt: TGTGCCAGCAGCGGCGGCCGGACACTGAGAACTGAAGCTTTCTTT; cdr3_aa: CASSGGRTLRTEAFF
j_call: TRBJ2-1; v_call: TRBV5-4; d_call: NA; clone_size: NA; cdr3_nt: TGTGCCAGCAGCCCGGGACTGGTCCTCAATGAGCAGTTCTTC; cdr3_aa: CASSPGLVLNEQFF
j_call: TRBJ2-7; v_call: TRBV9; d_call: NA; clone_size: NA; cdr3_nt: TGTGCCAGCAGCGTAGGGCCGGGGGCCTACGAGCAGTACTTC; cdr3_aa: CASSVGPGAYEQYF
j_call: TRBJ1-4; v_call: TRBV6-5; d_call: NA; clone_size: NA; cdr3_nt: TGTGCCAGTTCGGACACAAGTAATGAAAAACTGTTTTTT; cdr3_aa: CASSDTSNEKLFF
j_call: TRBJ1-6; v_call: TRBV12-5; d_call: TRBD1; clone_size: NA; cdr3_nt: TGTGCTAGTGGTTTGGATGGGACAGGGGGAGGGTCCTATAATTCACCCCTCCACTTT; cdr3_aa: CASGLDGTGGGSYNSPLHF
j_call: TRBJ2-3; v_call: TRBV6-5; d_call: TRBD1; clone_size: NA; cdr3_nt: TGTGCCAGCAGTTCCACAGGGGGCTGGGGCACAGATACGCAGTATTTT; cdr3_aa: CASSSTGGWGTDTQYF
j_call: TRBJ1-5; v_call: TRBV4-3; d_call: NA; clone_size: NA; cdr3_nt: TGCGCCAGCAGCCAAGATCGCGGGTCTAGCAATCAGCCCCAGCATTTT; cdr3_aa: CASSQDRGSSNQPQHF
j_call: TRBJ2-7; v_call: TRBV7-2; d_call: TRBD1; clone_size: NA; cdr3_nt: TGTGCCAGCAGCTTAGTTAGTGCCAGGGGGCCTCCCTACGAGCAGTACTTC; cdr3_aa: CASSLVSARGPPYEQYF
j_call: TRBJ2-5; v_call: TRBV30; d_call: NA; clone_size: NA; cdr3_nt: TGTGCCGCCTGGGGGGAACAAGAGACCCAGTACTTC; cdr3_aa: CAAWGEQETQYF
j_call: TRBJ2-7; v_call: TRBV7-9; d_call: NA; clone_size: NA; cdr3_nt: TGTGCCAGCAGCCTCCCCCTCGCCACCCTCTACGAGCAGTACTTC; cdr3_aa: CASSLPLATLYEQYF
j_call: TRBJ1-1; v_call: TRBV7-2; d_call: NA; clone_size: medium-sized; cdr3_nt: TGTGCCAGCAGCCCGCTAGGAATGGGCACTGAAGCTTTCTTT; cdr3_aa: CASSPLGMGTEAFF
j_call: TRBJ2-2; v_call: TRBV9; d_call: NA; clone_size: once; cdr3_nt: TGTGCCAGCAGCGTAGAGGATGAGGGCTCAGACACCGGGGAGCTGTTTTTT; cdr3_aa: CASSVEDEGSDTGELFF
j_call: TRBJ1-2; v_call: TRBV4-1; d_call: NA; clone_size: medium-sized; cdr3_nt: TGCGCCAGCAGCCAAGAGGCGGGATCTAACTATGGCTACACCTTC; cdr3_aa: CASSQEAGSNYGYTF
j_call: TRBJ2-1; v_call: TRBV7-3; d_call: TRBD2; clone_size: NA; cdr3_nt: TGTGCCAGCAGCTTACTAGCGGGAGGGGTGAATGAGCAGTTCTTC; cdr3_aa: CASSLLAGGVNEQFF
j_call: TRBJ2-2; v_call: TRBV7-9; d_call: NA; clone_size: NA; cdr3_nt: TGTGCCAGCAGCCGACTATCCGAGAACACCGGGGAGCTGTTTTTT; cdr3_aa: CASSRLSENTGELFF
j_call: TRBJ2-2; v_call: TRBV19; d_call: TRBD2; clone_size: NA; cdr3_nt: TGTGCCAGTAGTTCAGAACATAGCGGGAGCCCCCCCGGGGAGCTGTTTTTT; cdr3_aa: CASSSEHSGSPPGELFF
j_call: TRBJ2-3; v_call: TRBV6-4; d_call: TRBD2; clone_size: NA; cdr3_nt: TGTGCCAGCAGTGACTCTAGCGGGGGGGCAACAGATACGCAGTATTTT; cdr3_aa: CASSDSSGGATDTQYF
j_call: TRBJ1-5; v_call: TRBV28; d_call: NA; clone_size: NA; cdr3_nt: TGTGCCAGCAGTTCAACGATGGGGGGGGGTGGGTTTTGGAGTTCGGAGCCCCAGCATTTT; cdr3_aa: CASSSTMGGGGFWSSEPQHF
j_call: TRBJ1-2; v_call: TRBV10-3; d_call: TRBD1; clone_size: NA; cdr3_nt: TGTGCCATTAGGACAGGGGAGTATGGCTACACCTTC; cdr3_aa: CAIRTGEYGYTF
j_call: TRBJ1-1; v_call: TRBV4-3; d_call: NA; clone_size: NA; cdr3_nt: TGCGCCAGCAGCCAAGATCGGACAGCGAACACTGAAGCTTTCTTT; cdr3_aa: CASSQDRTANTEAFF